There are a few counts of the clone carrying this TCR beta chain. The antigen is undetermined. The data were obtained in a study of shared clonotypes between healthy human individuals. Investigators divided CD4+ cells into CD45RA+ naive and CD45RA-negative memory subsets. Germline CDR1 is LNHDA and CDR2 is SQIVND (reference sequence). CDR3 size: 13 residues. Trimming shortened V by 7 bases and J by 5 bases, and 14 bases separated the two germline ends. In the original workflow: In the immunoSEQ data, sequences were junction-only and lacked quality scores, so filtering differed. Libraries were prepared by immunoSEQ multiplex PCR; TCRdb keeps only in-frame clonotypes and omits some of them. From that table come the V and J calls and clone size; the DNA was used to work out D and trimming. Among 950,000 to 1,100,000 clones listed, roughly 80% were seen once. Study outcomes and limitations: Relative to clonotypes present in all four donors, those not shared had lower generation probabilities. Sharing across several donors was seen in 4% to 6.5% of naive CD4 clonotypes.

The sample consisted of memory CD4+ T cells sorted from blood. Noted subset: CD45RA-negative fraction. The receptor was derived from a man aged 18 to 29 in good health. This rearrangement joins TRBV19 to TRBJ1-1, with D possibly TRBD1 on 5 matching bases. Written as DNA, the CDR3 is TGTGCCAGTACCCGAGGGGTCTGGACTGAAGCTTTCTTT. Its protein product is CASTRGVWTEAFF.